What follows describes a single TCR beta chain. This sample is part of a study of blood T cell repertoires in COVID-19. Across the study: PBMCs, B-cell-depleted T cells, or T cells were the source of the cDNA or gDNA that made up the material.

Participant age was roughly 18 to 95 years, and participants resided in 20 to 30 US areas. CDR3 length: 15 residues. TCRdb keeps only in-frame clones here, not all; method: immunoSEQ multiplex PCR. The sample holds under 200,000 clones, approximately 82% seen once. The sequenced material came from PBMCs or T cells enriched from blood (not recorded which). The chain links TRBV21-1 to TRBJ2-3; the table assigns TRBD2, which was not confirmed against the DNA. TRBV21-1 is a pseudogene. This TCR derives from a woman aged 60-70 years with acute COVID-19. The CDR3 spells CASTEYPTRLNTQYF. CDR3 nucleotide sequence: TGTGCCAGCACCGAATATCCGACTAGGTTAAATACGCAGTATTTT.